This T cell receptor beta chain was found in a study of CD8+ T cells in alopecia areata. Extracted RNA was reverse transcribed into cDNA, the sequencing template. The table came from immunoSEQ multiplex PCR; TCRdb's copy has only in-frame clones and leaves some out. The sample yields approximately 140,000 clones, 82% seen once. Germline V gene data show CDR1 as SGHTA and CDR2 as FQGNSA. V lost 0 bases and J 8 bases, leaving 18 bases between the germline ends. This CDR3 has 16 amino acids. Treatment indicated: oral pan-JAK inhibitor, 5-10 mg twice daily. Researchers gathered lesional scalp punch biopsies and peripheral blood from patients with alopecia areata.

The chain is built from TRBV7-2 and TRBJ2-3; D might be TRBD1 (6 bases). Sample: CD8+ T cells sorted from blood, taken at week 4, from a patient treated with tofacitinib. The sequence derives from a human donor with alopecia areata. The CDR3 spells CASSLALAGQGGTQYF. CDR3 sequence (DNA): TGTGCCAGCAGCTTAGCGTTGGCAGGACAAGGGGGTACGCAGTATTTT.